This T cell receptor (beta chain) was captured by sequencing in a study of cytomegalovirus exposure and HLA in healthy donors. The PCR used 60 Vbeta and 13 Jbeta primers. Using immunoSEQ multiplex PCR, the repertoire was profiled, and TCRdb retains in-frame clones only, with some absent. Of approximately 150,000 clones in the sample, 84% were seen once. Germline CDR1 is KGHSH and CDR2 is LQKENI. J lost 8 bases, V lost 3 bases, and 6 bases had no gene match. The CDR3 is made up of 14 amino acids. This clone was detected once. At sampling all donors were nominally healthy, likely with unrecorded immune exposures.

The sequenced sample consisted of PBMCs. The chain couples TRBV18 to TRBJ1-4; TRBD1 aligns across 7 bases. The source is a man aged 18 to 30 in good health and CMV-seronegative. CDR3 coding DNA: TGTGCCAGCTCACCCAACAGGGGCTCAGAAAAACTGTTTTTT. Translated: CASSPNRGSEKLFF.